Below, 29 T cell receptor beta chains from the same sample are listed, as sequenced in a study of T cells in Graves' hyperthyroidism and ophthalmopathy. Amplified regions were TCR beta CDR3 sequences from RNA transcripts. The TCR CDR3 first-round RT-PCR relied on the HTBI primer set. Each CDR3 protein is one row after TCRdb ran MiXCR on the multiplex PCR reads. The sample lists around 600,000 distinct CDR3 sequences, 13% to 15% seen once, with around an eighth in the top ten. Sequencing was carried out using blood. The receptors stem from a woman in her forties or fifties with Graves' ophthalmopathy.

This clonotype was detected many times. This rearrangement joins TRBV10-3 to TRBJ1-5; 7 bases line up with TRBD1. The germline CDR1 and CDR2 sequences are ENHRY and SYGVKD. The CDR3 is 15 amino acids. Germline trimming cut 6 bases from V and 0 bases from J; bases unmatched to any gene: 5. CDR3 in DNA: TGTGCCATCAGACCAGACAGGGCTAGCAATCAGCCCCAGCATTTT. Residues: CAIRPDRASNQPQHF.

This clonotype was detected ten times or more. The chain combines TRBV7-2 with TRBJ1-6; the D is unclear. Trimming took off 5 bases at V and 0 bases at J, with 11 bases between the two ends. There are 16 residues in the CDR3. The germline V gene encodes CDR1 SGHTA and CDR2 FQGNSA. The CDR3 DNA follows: TGTGCCAGCAGCCTCGACTGGAGCTCCTATAATTCACCCCTCCACTTT. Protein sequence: CASSLDWSSYNSPLHF. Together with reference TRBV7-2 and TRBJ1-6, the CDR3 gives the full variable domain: GAGVSQSPSNKVTEKGKDVELRCDPISGHTALYWYRQSLGQGLEFLIYFQGNSAPDKSGLPSDRFSAERTGGSVSTLTIQRTQQEDSAVYLCASSLDWSSYNSPLHFGNGTRLTVT.

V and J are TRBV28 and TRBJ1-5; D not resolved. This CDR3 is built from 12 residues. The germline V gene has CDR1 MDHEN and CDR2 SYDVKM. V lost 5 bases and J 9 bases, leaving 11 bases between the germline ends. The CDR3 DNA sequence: TGTGCCAGCAGTATACCCGCGTCGCCCCAGCATTTT. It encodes CASSIPASPQHF. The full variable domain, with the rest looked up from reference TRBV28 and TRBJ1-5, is DVKVTQSSRYLVKRTGEKVFLECVQDMDHENMFWYRQDPGLGLRLIYFSYDVKMKEKGDIPEGYSVSREKKERFSLILESASTNQTSMYLCASSIPASPQHFGDGTRLSIL.

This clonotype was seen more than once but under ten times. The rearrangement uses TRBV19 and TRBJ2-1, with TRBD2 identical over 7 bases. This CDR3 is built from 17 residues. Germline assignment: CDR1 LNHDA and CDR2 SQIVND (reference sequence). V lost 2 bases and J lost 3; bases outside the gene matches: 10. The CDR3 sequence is CASSIRGGSFLYNEQFF. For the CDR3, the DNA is TGTGCCAGTAGTATAAGGGGCGGGAGCTTCCTCTACAATGAGCAGTTCTTC.

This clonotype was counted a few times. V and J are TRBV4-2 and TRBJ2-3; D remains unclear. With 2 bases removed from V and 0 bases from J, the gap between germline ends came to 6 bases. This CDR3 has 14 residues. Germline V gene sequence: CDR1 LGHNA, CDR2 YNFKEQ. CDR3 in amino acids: CASSQTYSTDTQYF. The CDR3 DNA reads TGTGCCAGCAGCCAAACCTATAGCACAGATACGCAGTATTTT.

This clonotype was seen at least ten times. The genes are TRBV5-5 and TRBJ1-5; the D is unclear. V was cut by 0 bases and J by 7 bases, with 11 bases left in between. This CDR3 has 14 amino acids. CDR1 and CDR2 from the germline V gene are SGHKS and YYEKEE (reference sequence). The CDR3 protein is CASSLAPGPQPQHF. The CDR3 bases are TGTGCCAGCAGCTTGGCCCCAGGACCGCAGCCCCAGCATTTT.

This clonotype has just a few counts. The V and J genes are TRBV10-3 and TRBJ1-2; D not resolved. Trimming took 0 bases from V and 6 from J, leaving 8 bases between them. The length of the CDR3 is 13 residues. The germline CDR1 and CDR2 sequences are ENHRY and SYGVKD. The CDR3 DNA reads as TGTGCCATCAGTGAGTCGATGCAGAATGGCTACACCTTC. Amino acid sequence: CAISESMQNGYTF.

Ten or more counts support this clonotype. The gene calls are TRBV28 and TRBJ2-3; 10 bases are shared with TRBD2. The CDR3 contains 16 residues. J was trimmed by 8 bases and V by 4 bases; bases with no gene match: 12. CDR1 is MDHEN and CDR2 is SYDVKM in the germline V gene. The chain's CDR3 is CASSSRLAGLTGTQYF. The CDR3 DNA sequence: TGTGCCAGCAGTTCCCGACTAGCGGGCCTCACGGGTACGCAGTATTTT. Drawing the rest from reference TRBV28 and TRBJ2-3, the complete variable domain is DVKVTQSSRYLVKRTGEKVFLECVQDMDHENMFWYRQDPGLGLRLIYFSYDVKMKEKGDIPEGYSVSREKKERFSLILESASTNQTSMYLCASSSRLAGLTGTQYFGPGTRLTVL.

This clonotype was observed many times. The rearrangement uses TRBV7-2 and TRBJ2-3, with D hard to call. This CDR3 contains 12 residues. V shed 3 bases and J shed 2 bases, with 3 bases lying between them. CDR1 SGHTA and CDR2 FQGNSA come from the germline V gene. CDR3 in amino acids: CASSFFTDTQYF. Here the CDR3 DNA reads TGTGCCAGCAGCTTTTTCACAGATACGCAGTATTTT.

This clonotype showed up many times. CDR3 DNA: TGTGCCAGCAGTTGGGGCGAGGGGCTGGAGGAGACCCAGTACTTC. Amino acids: CASSWGEGLEETQYF. J is TRBJ2-5 and V is TRBV28; perhaps D is TRBD1 or TRBD2 (5 bases each). The length of the CDR3 is 15 residues. Trimming removed 4 bases from V and 5 bases from J, with 17 bases in between. Germline-derived CDR1 and CDR2 are MDHEN and SYDVKM.

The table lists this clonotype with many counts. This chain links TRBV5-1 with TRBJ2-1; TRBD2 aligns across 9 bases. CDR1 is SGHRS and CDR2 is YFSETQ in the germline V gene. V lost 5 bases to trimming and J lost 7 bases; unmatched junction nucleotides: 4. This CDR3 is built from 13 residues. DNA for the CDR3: TGCGCCAGCAGTACAACTAGCGGGAATGAGCAGTTCTTC. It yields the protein CASSTTSGNEQFF.

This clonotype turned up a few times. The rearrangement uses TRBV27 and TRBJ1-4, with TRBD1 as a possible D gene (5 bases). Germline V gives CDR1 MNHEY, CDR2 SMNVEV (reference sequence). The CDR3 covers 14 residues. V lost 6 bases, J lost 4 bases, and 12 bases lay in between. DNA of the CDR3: TGTGCCAGCAGCTTTACGGGGGTTAATGAAAAACTGTTTTTT. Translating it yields CASSFTGVNEKLFF.

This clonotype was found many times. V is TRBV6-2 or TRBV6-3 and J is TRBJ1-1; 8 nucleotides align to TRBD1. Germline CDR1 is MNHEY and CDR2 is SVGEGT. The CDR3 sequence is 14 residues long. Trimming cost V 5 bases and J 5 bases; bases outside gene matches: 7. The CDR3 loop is CASSRPGTGTEAFF. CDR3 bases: TGTGCCAGCAGTCGTCCCGGGACAGGAACTGAAGCTTTCTTT.

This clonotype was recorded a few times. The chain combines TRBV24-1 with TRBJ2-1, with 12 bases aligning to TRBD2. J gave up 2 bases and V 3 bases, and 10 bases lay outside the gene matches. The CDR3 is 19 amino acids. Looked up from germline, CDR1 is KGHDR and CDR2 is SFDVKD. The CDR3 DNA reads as TGTGCCACCAGTGATGGGACTAGCGGGCCTACAAACGCCTACAATGAGCAGTTCTTC. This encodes CATSDGTSGPTNAYNEQFF.

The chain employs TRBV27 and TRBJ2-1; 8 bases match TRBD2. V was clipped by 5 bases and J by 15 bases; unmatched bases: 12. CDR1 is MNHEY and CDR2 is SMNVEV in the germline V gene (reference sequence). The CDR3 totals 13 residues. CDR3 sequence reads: CASSPGTSGSRFF. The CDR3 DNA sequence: TGTGCCAGCAGTCCAGGGACTAGTGGATCTCGGTTCTTC.

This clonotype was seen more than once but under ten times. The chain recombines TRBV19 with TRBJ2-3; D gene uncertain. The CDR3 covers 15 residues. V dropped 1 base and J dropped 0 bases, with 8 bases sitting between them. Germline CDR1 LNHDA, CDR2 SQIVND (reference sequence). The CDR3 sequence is CASSIVGGSTDTQYF. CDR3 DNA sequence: TGTGCCAGTAGTATAGTTGGCGGAAGCACAGATACGCAGTATTTT. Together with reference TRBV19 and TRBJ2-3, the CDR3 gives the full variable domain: DGGITQSPKYLFRKEGQNVTLSCEQNLNHDAMYWYRQDPGQGLRLIYYSQIVNDFQKGDIAEGYSVSREKKESFPLTVTSAQKNPTAFYLCASSIVGGSTDTQYFGPGTRLTVL.

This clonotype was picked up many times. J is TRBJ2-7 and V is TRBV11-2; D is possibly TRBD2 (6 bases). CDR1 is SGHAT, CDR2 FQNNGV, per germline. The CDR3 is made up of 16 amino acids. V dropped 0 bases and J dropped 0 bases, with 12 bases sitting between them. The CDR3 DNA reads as TGTGCCAGCAGCTTAGAAAGGGCGGGGAGCTCCTACGAGCAGTACTTC. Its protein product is CASSLERAGSSYEQYF.

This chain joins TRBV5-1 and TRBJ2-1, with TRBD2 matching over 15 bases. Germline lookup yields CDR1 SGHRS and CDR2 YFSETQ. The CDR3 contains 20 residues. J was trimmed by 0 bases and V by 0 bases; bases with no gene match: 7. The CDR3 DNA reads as TGCGCCAGCAGCTTGGGTCCCGGACTAGCGGGAGGGTCCTCCTACAATGAGCAGTTCTTC. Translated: CASSLGPGLAGGSSYNEQFF.

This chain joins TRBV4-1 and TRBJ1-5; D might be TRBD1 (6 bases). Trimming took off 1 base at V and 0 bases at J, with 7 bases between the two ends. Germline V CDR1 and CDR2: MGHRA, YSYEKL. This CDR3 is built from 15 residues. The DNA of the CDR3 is TGCGCCAGCAGCCAAGTGGACAGTAGCAATCAGCCCCAGCATTTT. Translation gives CASSQVDSSNQPQHF.

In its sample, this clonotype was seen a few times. Here the CDR3 DNA reads TGCAGTGTATGGCGTAGCGGGAGTAATTACGAGCAGTACTTC. Translated: CSVWRSGSNYEQYF. The chain uses TRBV20-1 and TRBJ2-7, with 9 bases that match TRBD2. The V gene end was trimmed by 7 bases and the J gene end by 4 bases; junction bases not matched to a gene: 11. The V gene's germline CDR1 is DFQATT and CDR2 SNEGSKA (reference sequence). This CDR3 is built from 14 residues.

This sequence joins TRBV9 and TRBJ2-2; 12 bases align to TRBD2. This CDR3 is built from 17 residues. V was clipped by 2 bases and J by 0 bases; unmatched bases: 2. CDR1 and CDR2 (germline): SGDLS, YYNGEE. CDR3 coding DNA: TGTGCCAGCAGCGTTTCTAGCGGGAGGGCGAACACCGGGGAGCTGTTTTTT. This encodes CASSVSSGRANTGELFF. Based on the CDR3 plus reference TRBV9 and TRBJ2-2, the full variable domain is DSGVTQTPKHLITATGQRVTLRCSPRSGDLSVYWYQQSLDQGLQFLIQYYNGEERAKGNILERFSAQQFPDLHSELNLSSLELGDSALYFCASSVSSGRANTGELFFGEGSRLTVL.

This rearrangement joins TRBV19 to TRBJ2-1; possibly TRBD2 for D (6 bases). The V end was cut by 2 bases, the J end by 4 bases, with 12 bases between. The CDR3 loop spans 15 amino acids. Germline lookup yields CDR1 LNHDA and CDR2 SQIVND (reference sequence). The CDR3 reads CASSITSISYNEQFF. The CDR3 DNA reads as TGTGCCAGTAGTATAACTAGCATTTCGTACAATGAGCAGTTCTTC.

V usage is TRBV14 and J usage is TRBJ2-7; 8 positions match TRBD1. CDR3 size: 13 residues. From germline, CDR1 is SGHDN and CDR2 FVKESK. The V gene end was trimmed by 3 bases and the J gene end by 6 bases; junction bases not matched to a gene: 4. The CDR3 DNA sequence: TGTGCCAGCAGCCATGGCAGGGGGCGCGAGCAGTACTTC. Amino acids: CASSHGRGREQYF.

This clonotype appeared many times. CDR3 loop: CASTRGEGTDTQYF. The DNA for the CDR3 is TGTGCCAGCACGCGGGGGGAGGGGACAGATACGCAGTATTTT. The chain is built from TRBV28 and TRBJ2-3, with 8 bases that match TRBD2. The CDR3 runs to 14 residues. Germline lookup yields CDR1 MDHEN and CDR2 SYDVKM. V trimming: 7 bases; J trimming: 3 bases; junction bases outside the gene matches: 6.

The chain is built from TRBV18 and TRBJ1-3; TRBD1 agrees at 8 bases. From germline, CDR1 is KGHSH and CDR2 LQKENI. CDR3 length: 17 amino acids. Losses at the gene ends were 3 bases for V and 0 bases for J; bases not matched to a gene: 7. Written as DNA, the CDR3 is TGTGCCAGCTCACCCATCGACAGGGGTTTCTCTGGAAACACCATATATTTT. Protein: CASSPIDRGFSGNTIYF.

The CDR3 region is CASRIALSSYNEQFF. Here the CDR3 DNA reads TGTGCCAGCAGAATAGCCCTTAGCTCCTACAATGAGCAGTTCTTC. This chain links TRBV5-4 with TRBJ2-1, with unresolved D. The germline V and J ends were trimmed by 5 bases and 0 bases, with 12 bases remaining between them. Germline CDR1 is SGHNT and CDR2 is YYREEE (reference sequence). The CDR3 extends over 15 amino acids.

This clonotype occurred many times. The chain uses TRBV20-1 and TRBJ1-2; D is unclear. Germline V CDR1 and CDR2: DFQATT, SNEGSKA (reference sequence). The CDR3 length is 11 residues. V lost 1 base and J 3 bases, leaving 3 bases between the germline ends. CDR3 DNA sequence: TGCAGTGCTAGAGGGGACTATGGCTACACCTTC. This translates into CSARGDYGYTF.

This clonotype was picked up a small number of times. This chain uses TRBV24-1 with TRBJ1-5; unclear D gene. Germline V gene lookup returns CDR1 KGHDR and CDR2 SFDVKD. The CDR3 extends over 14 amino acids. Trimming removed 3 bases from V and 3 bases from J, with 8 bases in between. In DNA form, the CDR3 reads TGTGCCACCAGTGATATGGGGATCAATCAGCCCCAGCATTTT. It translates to CATSDMGINQPQHF.

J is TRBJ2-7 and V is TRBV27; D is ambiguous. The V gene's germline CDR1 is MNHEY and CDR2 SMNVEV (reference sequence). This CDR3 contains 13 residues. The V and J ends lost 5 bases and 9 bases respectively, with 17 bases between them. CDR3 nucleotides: TGTGCCAGCAGTCCCCGTGCCCTTCTGGCGCAGTACTTC. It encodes CASSPRALLAQYF.